The 17 T cell receptor beta chains listed next were all sequenced from one sample in a study of shared clonotypes between healthy human individuals. Method: immunoSEQ multiplex PCR; TCRdb's copy keeps in-frame clones and lacks some. The data show 850,000 to 1,200,000 clones, about three quarters seen once. Input material: memory CD4+ T cells sorted from blood. Subset in this sample: CD45RA-negative fraction. All receptors come from a man aged 18 to 29 in good health.

This clone was counted between two and nine times. The chain has TRBV2 and TRBJ1-1; unclear D gene. Germline V gene lookup returns CDR1 SNHLY and CDR2 FYNNEI. The V gene lost 7 bases and the J gene lost 0 bases, with 6 bases spanning the gap. The CDR3 consists of 12 residues. CDR3 DNA: TGTGCCAGCACCCAGTTGAACACTGAAGCTTTCTTT. Protein sequence: CASTQLNTEAFF.

This chain connects TRBV5-6 to TRBJ2-3; D is uncertain. Trimming cost V 1 base and J 1 base, with 4 bases left between them. Per germline, CDR1 SGHDT and CDR2 YYEEEE. CDR3 size: 13 residues. The CDR3 loop is CASSLSGTDTQYF. CDR3 in DNA: TGTGCCAGCAGCTTGAGTGGCACAGATACGCAGTATTTT.

The chain employs TRBV5-4 and TRBJ1-6; tentative D call: TRBD1 (5 bases). The CDR3 extends over 15 amino acids. The germline V and J ends were trimmed by 0 bases and 6 bases, with 10 bases remaining between them. CDR1 and CDR2 from the germline V gene are SGHNT and YYREEE (reference sequence). The CDR3 spells CASSLAPGTNSPLHF. The CDR3, as DNA: TGTGCCAGCAGCTTGGCCCCAGGGACTAATTCACCCCTCCACTTT. Combining the CDR3 with reference TRBV5-4 and TRBJ1-6 gives the whole variable domain ETGVTQSPTHLIKTRGQQVTLRCSSQSGHNTVSWYQQALGQGPQFIFQYYREEENGRGNFPPRFSGLQFPNYSSELNVNALELDDSALYLCASSLAPGTNSPLHFGNGTRLTVT.

V and J are TRBV6-1 and TRBJ1-2; 10 bases match TRBD1. The length of the CDR3 is 17 residues. Germline trimming cut 2 bases from V and 1 base from J; bases unmatched to any gene: 7. Germline V CDR1 and CDR2: MNHNS, SASEGT. The CDR3, as DNA: TGTGCCAGCAGTGAACAGACAGGGGGCGCTGATAACTATGGCTACACCTTC. Translation gives CASSEQTGGADNYGYTF.

The V call is TRBV7-9, the J call TRBJ2-1, with 9 positions matching TRBD2. The germline CDR1 and CDR2 sequences are SEHNR and FQNEAQ (reference sequence). The CDR3 sequence is 15 residues long. V shed 1 base and J 5 bases; nucleotides not matched to a gene: 3. The CDR3: CASSLGASGNNEQFF. The CDR3 coding sequence is TGTGCCAGCAGCTTAGGGGCTAGCGGGAACAATGAGCAGTTCTTC.

This clone was seen more than once but under ten times. The gene calls are TRBV2 and TRBJ1-1; D ambiguous. The germline gives CDR1 SNHLY, CDR2 FYNNEI. The CDR3 covers 14 residues. V lost 7 bases, J lost 4 bases, and 16 bases lay in between. The CDR3 spells CASNQARVGTEAFF. CDR3 nucleotides: TGTGCCAGCAACCAGGCAAGGGTAGGCACTGAAGCTTTCTTT. Using reference TRBV2 and TRBJ1-1 for the parts outside the CDR3, the full variable domain is EPEVTQTPSHQVTQMGQEVILRCVPISNHLYFYWYRQILGQKVEFLVSFYNNEISEKSEIFDDQFSVERPDGSNFTLKIRSTKLEDSAMYFCASNQARVGTEAFFGQGTRLTVV.

The rearrangement links TRBV30 to TRBJ2-1, with D unresolved. V lost 2 bases to trimming and J lost 11 bases, with 16 bases between them. This CDR3 spans 13 amino acids. The germline gives CDR1 GTSNPN, CDR2 SVGIG (reference sequence). CDR3 in DNA: TGTGCCTGGAGTCCACAAGACGGCAGGAAGCAGTTCTTC. Protein sequence: CAWSPQDGRKQFF. Full variable domain (outside the CDR3, taken from reference TRBV30 and TRBJ2-1): SQTIHQWPATLVQPVGSPLSLECTVEGTSNPNLYWYRQAAGRGLQLLFYSVGIGQISSEVPQNLSASRPQDRQFILSSKKLLLSDSGFYLCAWSPQDGRKQFFGPGTRLTVL.

The chain combines TRBV7-2 with TRBJ2-5; D might be TRBD1 (6 bases). V dropped 5 bases and J dropped 1 base, with 17 bases sitting between them. Germline CDR1 is SGHTA and CDR2 is FQGNSA. This CDR3 has 16 amino acids. CDR3 DNA sequence: TGTGCCAGCAGCCCCCGGTTCGGGACATTCCAAGAGACCCAGTACTTC. Its translation is CASSPRFGTFQETQYF. Based on the CDR3 plus reference TRBV7-2 and TRBJ2-5, the full variable domain is GAGVSQSPSNKVTEKGKDVELRCDPISGHTALYWYRQSLGQGLEFLIYFQGNSAPDKSGLPSDRFSAERTGGSVSTLTIQRTQQEDSAVYLCASSPRFGTFQETQYFGPGTRLLVL.

Only a few counts were recorded for this clone. J is TRBJ2-1 and V is TRBV7-6; D remains unclear. This CDR3 comprises 11 residues. Trimming took off 5 bases at V and 3 bases at J, with 2 bases between the two ends. Germline values: CDR1 SGHVS, CDR2 FNYEAQ. As DNA, the CDR3 is TGTGCCAGCAGCATCTACAATGAGCAGTTCTTC. Translating gives CASSIYNEQFF.

The chain is built from TRBV9 and TRBJ2-3, with TRBD2 identical over 8 bases. V lost 0 bases to trimming and J lost 4 bases; unmatched junction nucleotides: 16. Germline CDR1 is SGDLS and CDR2 is YYNGEE. The CDR3 consists of 19 residues. CDR3: CASSVVGLAGLRAADTQYF. CDR3 DNA sequence: TGTGCCAGCAGCGTAGTTGGGTTAGCGGGACTACGGGCGGCAGATACGCAGTATTTT.

This chain joins TRBV10-3 and TRBJ2-3; 7 bases are shared with TRBD1. The CDR3 has 16 amino acids. V gave up 8 bases and J gave up 2 bases; unmatched junction bases: 13. The germline gives CDR1 ENHRY, CDR2 SYGVKD. The CDR3 coding sequence is TGTGCCATCTCTGACAGGGTCAATTCGGACACAGATACGCAGTATTTT. It yields the protein CAISDRVNSDTDTQYF.

The gene calls are TRBV10-3 and TRBJ1-2; TRBD1 is a possible D gene (6 bases). The V gene lost 7 bases and the J gene lost 8 bases, with 11 bases spanning the gap. Germline CDR1 ENHRY, CDR2 SYGVKD. The CDR3 is 11 residues long. Here the CDR3 reads CAIKTGSGYTF. CDR3 bases: TGTGCCATCAAAACAGGGAGCGGCTACACCTTC.

This chain joins TRBV4-1 and TRBJ1-5; possible D gene TRBD1, 5 bases. V gave up 4 bases and J gave up 6 bases, with 16 bases separating them. CDR3 length: 15 amino acids. CDR1 is MGHRA, CDR2 YSYEKL, per germline. CDR3 sequence reads: CASSPTEAGTQPQHF. DNA of the CDR3: TGCGCCAGCAGCCCAACGGAGGCAGGGACTCAGCCCCAGCATTTT.

The V call is TRBV5-1, the J call TRBJ1-2, with 9 nucleotides matching TRBD1. Trimming took 3 bases from V and 5 from J; bases not matched to a gene: 8. The CDR3 runs to 15 residues. CDR1 and CDR2 (germline): SGHRS, YFSETQ. The CDR3: CASSSQTGGGYGYTF. CDR3 nucleotide sequence: TGCGCCAGCAGCTCCCAAACAGGGGGCGGTTATGGCTACACCTTC. Together with reference TRBV5-1 and TRBJ1-2, the CDR3 gives the full variable domain: KAGVTQTPRYLIKTRGQQVTLSCSPISGHRSVSWYQQTPGQGLQFLFEYFSETQRNKGNFPGRFSGRQFSNSRSEMNVSTLELGDSALYLCASSSQTGGGYGYTFGSGTRLTVV.

V usage is TRBV5-1 and J usage is TRBJ2-2; D may be TRBD1 (5 bases). The CDR3 has 15 amino acids. Trimming took 5 bases from V and 4 from J, leaving 15 bases between them. Germline lookup yields CDR1 SGHRS and CDR2 YFSETQ. The CDR3 coding sequence is TGCGCCAGCAGATCTCCAGGGATCGGCACCGGGGAGCTGTTTTTT. Amino acid sequence: CASRSPGIGTGELFF. Looking up the rest from reference TRBV5-1 and TRBJ2-2 gives the full variable domain: KAGVTQTPRYLIKTRGQQVTLSCSPISGHRSVSWYQQTPGQGLQFLFEYFSETQRNKGNFPGRFSGRQFSNSRSEMNVSTLELGDSALYLCASRSPGIGTGELFFGEGSRLTVL.

The chain combines TRBV6-1 with TRBJ2-7; D gene ambiguous. CDR3 length equals 16 residues. The V and J ends lost 4 bases and 6 bases respectively, with 22 bases between them. CDR1 and CDR2 (germline): MNHNS, SASEGT. The CDR3 sequence: CASSAKSMASNGEQYF. As DNA, the CDR3 is TGTGCCAGCAGTGCCAAATCCATGGCGTCCAACGGCGAGCAGTACTTC.

There are a few counts of this clone. This chain connects TRBV20-1 to TRBJ2-1; a weak D match, TRBD2 (5 bases). CDR1 and CDR2 from the germline V gene are DFQATT and SNEGSKA (reference sequence). The germline V and J ends were trimmed by 6 bases and 7 bases, with 10 bases remaining between them. The CDR3 covers 11 residues. CDR3 nucleotides: TGCAGTGCAAAACTAGGAAATGAGCAGTTCTTC. Residues: CSAKLGNEQFF.